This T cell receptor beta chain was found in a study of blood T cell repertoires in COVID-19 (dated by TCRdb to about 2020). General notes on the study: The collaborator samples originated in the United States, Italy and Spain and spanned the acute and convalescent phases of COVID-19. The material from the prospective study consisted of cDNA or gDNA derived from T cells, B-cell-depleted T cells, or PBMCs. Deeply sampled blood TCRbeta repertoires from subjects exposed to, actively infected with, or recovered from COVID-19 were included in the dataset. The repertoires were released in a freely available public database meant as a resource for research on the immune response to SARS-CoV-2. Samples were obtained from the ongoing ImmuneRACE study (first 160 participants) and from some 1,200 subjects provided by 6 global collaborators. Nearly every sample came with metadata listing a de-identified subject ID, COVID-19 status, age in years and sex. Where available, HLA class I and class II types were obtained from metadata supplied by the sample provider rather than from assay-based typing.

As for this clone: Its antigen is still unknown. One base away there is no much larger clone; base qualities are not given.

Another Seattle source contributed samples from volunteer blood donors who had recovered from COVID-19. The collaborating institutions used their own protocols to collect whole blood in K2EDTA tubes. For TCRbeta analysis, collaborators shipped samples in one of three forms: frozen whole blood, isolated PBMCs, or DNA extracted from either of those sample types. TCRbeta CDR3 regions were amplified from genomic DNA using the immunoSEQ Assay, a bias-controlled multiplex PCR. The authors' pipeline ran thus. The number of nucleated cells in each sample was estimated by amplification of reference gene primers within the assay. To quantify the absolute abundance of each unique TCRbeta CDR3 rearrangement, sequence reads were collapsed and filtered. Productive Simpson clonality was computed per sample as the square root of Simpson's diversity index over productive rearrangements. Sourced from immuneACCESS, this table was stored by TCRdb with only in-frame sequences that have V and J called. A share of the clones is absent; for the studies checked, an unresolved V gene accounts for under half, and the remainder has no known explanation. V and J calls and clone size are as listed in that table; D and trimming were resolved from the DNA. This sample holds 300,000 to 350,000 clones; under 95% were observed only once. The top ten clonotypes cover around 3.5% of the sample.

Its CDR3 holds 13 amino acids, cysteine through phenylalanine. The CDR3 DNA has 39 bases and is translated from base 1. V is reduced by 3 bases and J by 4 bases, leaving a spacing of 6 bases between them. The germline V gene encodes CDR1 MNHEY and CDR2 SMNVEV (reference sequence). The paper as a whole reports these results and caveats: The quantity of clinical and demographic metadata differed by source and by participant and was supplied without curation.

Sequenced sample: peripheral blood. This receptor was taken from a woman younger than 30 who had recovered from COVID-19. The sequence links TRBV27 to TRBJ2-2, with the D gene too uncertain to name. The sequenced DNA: TGTGCCAGCAGTTTCGTCGGCACCGGGGAGCTGTTTTTT. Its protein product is CASSFVGTGELFF.